The clone carrying this T cell receptor beta chain was counted between two and nine times. TCRdb re-called the RT-PCR reads with MiXCR, one entry per CDR3 protein. The table records hundreds of thousands of distinct CDR3 sequences, 12% to 15% of them present only once. Looked up from germline, CDR1 is DFQATT and CDR2 is SNEGSKA (reference sequence). The CDR3 sequence is 13 residues long. Deletions cut 4 bases from V and 2 bases from J, with 8 bases between. The receptor was derived from a female donor in good health, serving as a healthy control. The sample was memory CD4+ T cells from blood. The chain joins TRBV20-1 to TRBJ2-2; no firm D call. The CDR3 DNA is TGCAGTGCTAAACCAGTAAACACCGGGGAGCTGTTTTTT. This sequence encodes CSAKPVNTGELFF.